One and the same sample provided the 17 T cell receptor beta chains below, sequenced in a study of blood T cell repertoires in COVID-19. The table came from immunoSEQ multiplex PCR; TCRdb's copy has only in-frame clones and leaves some out. The sample holds approximately 230,000 clones, 88% seen once. The sequencing input was peripheral blood. The receptors were sampled from a young woman with COVID-19, enrolled during active disease.

The chain is built from TRBV9 and TRBJ1-1; D is undetermined. The CDR3 contains 15 residues. Between the trimmed V and J ends, which lost 0 bases and 4 bases, there was a span of 13 bases. The germline CDR1 and CDR2 sequences are SGDLS and YYNGEE. The CDR3 nucleotides are TGTGCCAGCAGCGTAGGGCAGTACCCGATCACTGAAGCTTTCTTT. Protein: CASSVGQYPITEAFF.

Here the CDR3 DNA reads TGTGCCAGCTCACCACAGGGGTTCTCAAGCTCTGGGGCCAACGTCCTGACTTTC. This codes for CASSPQGFSSSGANVLTF. The J gene is TRBJ2-6, the V gene TRBV18; weak D call: TRBD1 (5 bases). The CDR3 totals 18 residues. The germline gives CDR1 KGHSH, CDR2 LQKENI. The V end lost 1 base, the J end lost 0 bases, and 13 bases lay between the germline ends.

J is TRBJ1-1 and V is TRBV5-1, with D possibly matching TRBD1 (5 bases). CDR3 length equals 14 residues. V was clipped by 5 bases and J by 1 base, with 12 bases between them. CDR1 and CDR2 from the germline V gene are SGHRS and YFSETQ. This CDR3 reads CASRVQVGNTEAFF. The CDR3 bases are TGCGCCAGCAGGGTACAGGTAGGGAACACTGAAGCTTTCTTT.

The chain carries TRBV29-1 and TRBJ1-1; maybe TRBD1 (5 bases). The germline gives CDR1 SQVTM, CDR2 ANQGSEA. The CDR3 runs 13 residues. V shed 4 bases and J shed 3 bases, with 12 bases lying between them. Here the CDR3 DNA reads TGCAGCGTTGCGACGGGGGAGTACACTGAAGCTTTCTTT. This translates into CSVATGEYTEAFF.

The chain uses TRBV4-3 and TRBJ2-1; possible D gene TRBD2, 5 bases. CDR3 size: 17 residues. CDR1 LGHNA and CDR2 YSLEER come from the germline V gene. Trimming cost V 1 base and J 0 bases, with 13 bases left between them. Here the CDR3 reads CASSQVLRVSSYNEQFF. CDR3 DNA sequence: TGCGCCAGCAGCCAAGTCTTGCGGGTAAGCTCCTACAATGAGCAGTTCTTC.

V and J are TRBV6-2 or TRBV6-3 and TRBJ1-2; possibly TRBD1 for D (6 bases). Trimming cost V 5 bases and J 6 bases, with 13 bases left between them. Germline loops: CDR1 MNHEY, CDR2 SVGEGT. The CDR3 runs 13 residues. The CDR3 DNA reads as TGTGCCAGCAGTACCGGGACACCTAATGGCTACACCTTC. This gives the protein CASSTGTPNGYTF.

J is TRBJ2-1 and V is TRBV6-2 or TRBV6-3; 7 nucleotides line up with TRBD2. V dropped 2 bases and J dropped 9; count of bases not matched to a gene: 7. This CDR3 is 14 amino acids long. Germline V CDR1 and CDR2: MNHEY, SVGEGT. In DNA form, the CDR3 reads TGTGCCAGCAGTTACCGACGGGAGGTAGGTGAGCAGTTCTTC. Translation: CASSYRREVGEQFF.

The chain joins TRBV7-5 to TRBJ1-5; the tabulated D call, TRBD1, remains unverified against the DNA. TRBV7-5 is a pseudogene segment. The CDR3 length is 18 residues. Here the CDR3 DNA reads TGTGCCAGAAGCTTAGACAAAGAGGTGGAAGGGGGCGCCCAGCCCCAGCATTTT. Its protein is CARSLDKEVEGGAQPQHF.

CDR3 DNA: TGTGCCAGCAGCTTAGTAGACATCGCCGCGGGAGCTTTCTTT. This gives the protein CASSLVDIAAGAFF. The chain recombines TRBV7-2 with TRBJ1-1; D gene unclear. Germline assignment: CDR1 SGHTA and CDR2 FQGNSA. With 1 base removed from V and 10 bases from J, the gap between germline ends came to 16 bases. CDR3 length: 14 amino acids.

The gene calls are TRBV11-3 and TRBJ2-2; 10 bases align to TRBD1. The V gene's germline CDR1 is SGHNT and CDR2 YENEEA. Trimming cost V 4 bases and J 3 bases; bases outside gene matches: 5. The CDR3 covers 16 residues. CDR3 sequence: CASSSPGQGYTGELFF. DNA of the CDR3: TGTGCCAGCAGCTCGCCGGGACAGGGGTACACCGGGGAGCTGTTTTTT.

V gene TRBV5-6 combines with J gene TRBJ1-4; TRBD1 might be the D (5 bases). Trimming cost V 0 bases and J 14 bases, with 14 bases left between them. This CDR3 contains 13 residues. CDR1 is SGHDT and CDR2 is YYEEEE in the germline V gene. CDR3 nucleotide sequence: TGTGCCAGCAGCTTGGTGGGGGGAGAAGGGCTGTTTTTT. It is translated as CASSLVGGEGLFF.

This chain links TRBV7-8 with TRBJ2-1; 13 bases align to TRBD2. Trimming cost V 1 base and J 13 bases; bases outside gene matches: 7. The CDR3 is made up of 15 amino acids. CDR1 is SGHVS, CDR2 FQNEAQ, per germline. In DNA form, the CDR3 reads TGTGCCAGCAGCTTAGGGGGGACTAGCGGGGTTCTCCAGTTCTTC. Its translation: CASSLGGTSGVLQFF.

The chain combines TRBV27 with TRBJ1-2; D gene unclear. Germline lookup yields CDR1 MNHEY and CDR2 SMNVEV (reference sequence). V gave up 9 bases and J gave up 0 bases, with 17 bases separating them. The CDR3 is made up of 15 amino acids. DNA for the CDR3: TGTGCCAGTACCCTTGCGGTAATTCCTAACTATGGCTACACCTTC. Translated, it gives CASTLAVIPNYGYTF.

CDR3 nucleotide sequence: TGCGCCAGCAGCATCGACAGGGTGGACACTGAAGCTTTCTTT. Its protein product is CASSIDRVDTEAFF. This chain joins TRBV5-1 and TRBJ1-1; 7 nucleotides align to TRBD1. V was pared by 4 bases and J by 3 bases, with 6 bases of the junction left unmatched. The CDR3 extends over 14 amino acids. CDR1 and CDR2 (germline): SGHRS, YFSETQ.

The chain combines TRBV2 with TRBJ1-4, with a tentative D call TRBD1 (6 bases). Germline loops: CDR1 SNHLY, CDR2 FYNNEI. Trimming took off 8 bases at V and 3 bases at J, with 19 bases between the two ends. CDR3 length: 16 amino acids. The CDR3 nucleotides are TGTGCCAGCGCATGGCGGCAGGGGCTAGCTAATGAAAAACTGTTTTTT. This gives the protein CASAWRQGLANEKLFF.

This chain connects TRBV9 to TRBJ2-1; 7 nucleotides align to TRBD2. CDR3 length: 17 residues. The V segment lost 4 bases and the J segment 4 bases; nucleotides outside the gene matches: 14. Germline V gene data show CDR1 as SGDLS and CDR2 as YYNGEE. The CDR3: CASSLGASGGVYNEQFF. In DNA form, the CDR3 reads TGTGCCAGCAGCCTAGGGGCTAGCGGAGGGGTATACAATGAGCAGTTCTTC.

The chain has TRBV6-6 and TRBJ2-5; 7 bases line up with TRBD1. Germline V gene sequence: CDR1 MNHNY, CDR2 SVGAGI (reference sequence). This CDR3 is 16 amino acids long. With 2 bases clipped from V and 6 bases from J, the junction kept 12 bases outside the gene matches. The CDR3 DNA follows: TGTGCCAGCAGTTACGTCCGACAGGGTTCTGTGAAGACCCAGTACTTC. It is translated as CASSYVRQGSVKTQYF.